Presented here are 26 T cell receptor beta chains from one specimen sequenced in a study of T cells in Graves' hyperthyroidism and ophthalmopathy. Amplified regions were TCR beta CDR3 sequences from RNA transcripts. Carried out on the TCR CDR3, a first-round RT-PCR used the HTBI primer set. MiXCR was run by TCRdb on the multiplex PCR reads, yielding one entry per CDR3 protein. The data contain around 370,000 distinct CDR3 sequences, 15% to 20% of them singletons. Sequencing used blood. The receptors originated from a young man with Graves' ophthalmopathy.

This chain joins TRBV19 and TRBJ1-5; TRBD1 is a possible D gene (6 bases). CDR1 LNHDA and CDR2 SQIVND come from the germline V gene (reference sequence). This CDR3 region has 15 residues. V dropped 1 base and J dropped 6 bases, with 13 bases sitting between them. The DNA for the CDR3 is TGTGCCAGTAGTATAGTCGCGGGGGCTGGTCAGCCCCAGCATTTT. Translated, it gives CASSIVAGAGQPQHF.

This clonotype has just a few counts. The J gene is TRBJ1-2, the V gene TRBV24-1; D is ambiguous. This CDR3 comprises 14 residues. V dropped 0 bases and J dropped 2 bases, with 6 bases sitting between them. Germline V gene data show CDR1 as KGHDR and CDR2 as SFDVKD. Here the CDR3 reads CATSDLSVNYGYTF. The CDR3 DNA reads TGTGCCACCAGTGATTTGTCCGTGAACTATGGCTACACCTTC.

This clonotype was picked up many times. CDR3 sequence reads: CASNLQGVISPLHF. The CDR3 DNA is TGTGCCAGCAATCTACAGGGGGTAATTTCACCCCTCCACTTT. The genes are TRBV28 and TRBJ1-6, with 8 bases fitting TRBD1. There are 14 residues in the CDR3. V was clipped by 7 bases and J by 9 bases; unmatched bases: 8. Germline V CDR1 and CDR2: MDHEN, SYDVKM.

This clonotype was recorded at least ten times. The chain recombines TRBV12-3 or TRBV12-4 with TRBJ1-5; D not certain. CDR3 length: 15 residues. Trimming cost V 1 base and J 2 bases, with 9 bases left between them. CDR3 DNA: TGTGCCAGCAGTTTAGAGGGTATAGGCAATCAGCCCCAGCATTTT. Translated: CASSLEGIGNQPQHF.

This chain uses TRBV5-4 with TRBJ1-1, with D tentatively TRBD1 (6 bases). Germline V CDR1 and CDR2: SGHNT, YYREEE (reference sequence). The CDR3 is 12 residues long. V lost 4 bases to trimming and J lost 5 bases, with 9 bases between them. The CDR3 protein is CASSTGWTEAFF. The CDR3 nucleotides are TGTGCCAGCAGCACAGGGTGGACTGAAGCTTTCTTT.

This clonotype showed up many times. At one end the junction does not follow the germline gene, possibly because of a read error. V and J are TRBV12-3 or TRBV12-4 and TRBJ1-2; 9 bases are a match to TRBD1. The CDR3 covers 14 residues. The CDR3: CASSLDRGNYGYTF. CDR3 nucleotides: TGTGCCAGCAGCTTAGACAGGGGGAACTATGGCTACACCTTC.

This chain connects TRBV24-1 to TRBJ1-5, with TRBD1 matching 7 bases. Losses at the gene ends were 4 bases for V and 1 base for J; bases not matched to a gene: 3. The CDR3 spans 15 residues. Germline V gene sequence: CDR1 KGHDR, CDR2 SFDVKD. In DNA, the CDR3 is TGTGCCACCAGTGACCGACAGGGAAGCAATCAGCCCCAGCATTTT. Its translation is CATSDRQGSNQPQHF.

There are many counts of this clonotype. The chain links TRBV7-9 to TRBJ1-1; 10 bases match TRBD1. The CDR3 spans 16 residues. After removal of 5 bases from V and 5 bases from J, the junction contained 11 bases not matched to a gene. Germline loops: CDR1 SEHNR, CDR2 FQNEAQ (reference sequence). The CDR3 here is CASSLRQGAGDTEAFF. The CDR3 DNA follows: TGTGCCAGCAGCCTAAGACAGGGGGCGGGAGATACTGAAGCTTTCTTT.

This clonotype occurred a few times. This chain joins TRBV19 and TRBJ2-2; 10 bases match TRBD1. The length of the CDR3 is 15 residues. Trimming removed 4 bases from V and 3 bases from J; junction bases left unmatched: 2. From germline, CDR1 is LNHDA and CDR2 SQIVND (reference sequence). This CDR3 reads CASSTGQGHTGELFF. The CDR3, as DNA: TGTGCCAGTAGTACGGGACAGGGGCACACCGGGGAGCTGTTTTTT. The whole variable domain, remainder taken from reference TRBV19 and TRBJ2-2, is DGGITQSPKYLFRKEGQNVTLSCEQNLNHDAMYWYRQDPGQGLRLIYYSQIVNDFQKGDIAEGYSVSREKKESFPLTVTSAQKNPTAFYLCASSTGQGHTGELFFGEGSRLTVL.

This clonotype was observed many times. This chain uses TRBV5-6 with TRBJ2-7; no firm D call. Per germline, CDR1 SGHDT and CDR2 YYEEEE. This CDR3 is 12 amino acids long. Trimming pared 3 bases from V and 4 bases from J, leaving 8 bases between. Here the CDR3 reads CASSSPAYEQYF. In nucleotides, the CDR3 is TGTGCCAGCAGCTCACCTGCGTACGAGCAGTACTTC.

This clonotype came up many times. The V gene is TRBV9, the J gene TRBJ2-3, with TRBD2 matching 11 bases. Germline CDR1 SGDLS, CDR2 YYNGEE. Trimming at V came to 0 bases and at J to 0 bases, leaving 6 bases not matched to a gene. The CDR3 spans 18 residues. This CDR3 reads CASSVALAGGPSTDTQYF. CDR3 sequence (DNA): TGTGCCAGCAGCGTAGCCCTAGCGGGAGGACCTAGCACAGATACGCAGTATTTT.

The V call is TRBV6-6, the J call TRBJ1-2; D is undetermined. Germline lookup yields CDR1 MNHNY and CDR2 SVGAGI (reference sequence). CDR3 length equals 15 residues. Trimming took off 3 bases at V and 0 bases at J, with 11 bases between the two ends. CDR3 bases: TGTGCCAGCAGTTATTCCGAGTCAGCTAACTATGGCTACACCTTC. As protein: CASSYSESANYGYTF.

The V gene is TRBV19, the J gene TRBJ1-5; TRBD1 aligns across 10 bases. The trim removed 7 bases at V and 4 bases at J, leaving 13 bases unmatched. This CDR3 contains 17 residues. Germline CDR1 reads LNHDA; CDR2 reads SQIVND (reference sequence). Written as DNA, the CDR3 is TGTGCCAGTACACTCTTCAGGGGGACAGGGGCGAATCAGCCCCAGCATTTT. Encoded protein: CASTLFRGTGANQPQHF.

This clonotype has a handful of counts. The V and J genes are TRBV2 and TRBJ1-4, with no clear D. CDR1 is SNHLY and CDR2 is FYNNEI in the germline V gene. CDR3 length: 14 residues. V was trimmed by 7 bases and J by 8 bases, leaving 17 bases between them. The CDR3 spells CASTPAEGREKLFF. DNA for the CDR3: TGTGCCAGCACCCCGGCGGAGGGTCGGGAAAAACTGTTTTTT.

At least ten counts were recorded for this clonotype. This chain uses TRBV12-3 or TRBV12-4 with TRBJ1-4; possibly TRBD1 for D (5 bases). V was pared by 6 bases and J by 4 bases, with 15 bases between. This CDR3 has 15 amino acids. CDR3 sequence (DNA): TGTGCCAGCAGGCTACAGGCCGGGGTTAATGAAAAACTGTTTTTT. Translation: CASRLQAGVNEKLFF.

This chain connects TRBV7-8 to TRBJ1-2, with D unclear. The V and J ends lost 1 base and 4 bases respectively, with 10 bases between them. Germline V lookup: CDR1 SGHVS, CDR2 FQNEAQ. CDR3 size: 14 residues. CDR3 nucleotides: TGTGCCAGCAGCTTAGGGACGAGCAGCTATGGCTACACCTTC. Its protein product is CASSLGTSSYGYTF.

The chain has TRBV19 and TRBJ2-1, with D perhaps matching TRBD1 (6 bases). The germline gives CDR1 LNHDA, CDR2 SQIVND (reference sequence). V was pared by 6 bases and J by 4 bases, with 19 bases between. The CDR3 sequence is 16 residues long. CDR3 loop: CASRGPGTSSYNEQFF. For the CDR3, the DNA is TGTGCCAGTAGGGGCCCTGGGACAAGTTCATACAATGAGCAGTTCTTC.

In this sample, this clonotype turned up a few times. The CDR3 region has the DNA TGTGCCAGCAGCCCAGGCTGGGGCCTGAGGGAGACCCAGTACTTC. Translation: CASSPGWGLRETQYF. The V call is TRBV7-3, the J call TRBJ2-5, with D possibly being TRBD1 (5 bases). Trimming shortened V by 5 bases and J by 5 bases, and 18 bases separated the two germline ends. The CDR3 has 15 amino acids. Per germline, CDR1 SGHTA and CDR2 FQGTGA.

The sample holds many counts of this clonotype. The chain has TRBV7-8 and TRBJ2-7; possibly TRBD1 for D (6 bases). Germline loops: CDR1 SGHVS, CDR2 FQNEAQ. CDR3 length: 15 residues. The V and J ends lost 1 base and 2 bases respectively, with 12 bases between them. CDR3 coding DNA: TGTGCCAGCAGCTTAGGATCAGACAGGACCTACGAGCAGTACTTC. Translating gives CASSLGSDRTYEQYF.

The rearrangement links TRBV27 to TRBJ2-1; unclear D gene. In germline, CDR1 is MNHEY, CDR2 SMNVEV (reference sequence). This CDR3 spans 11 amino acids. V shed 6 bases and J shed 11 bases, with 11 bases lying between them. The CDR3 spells CASRSNRQQFF. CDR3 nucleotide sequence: TGTGCCAGCAGGTCGAATCGCCAGCAGTTCTTC.

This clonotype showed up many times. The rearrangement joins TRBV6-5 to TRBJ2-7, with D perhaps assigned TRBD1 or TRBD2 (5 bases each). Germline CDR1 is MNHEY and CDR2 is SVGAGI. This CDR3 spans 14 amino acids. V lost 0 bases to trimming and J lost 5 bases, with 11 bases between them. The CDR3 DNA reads TGTGCCAGCAGTTACTCGAGAGGGGACCACGAGCAGTACTTC. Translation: CASSYSRGDHEQYF.

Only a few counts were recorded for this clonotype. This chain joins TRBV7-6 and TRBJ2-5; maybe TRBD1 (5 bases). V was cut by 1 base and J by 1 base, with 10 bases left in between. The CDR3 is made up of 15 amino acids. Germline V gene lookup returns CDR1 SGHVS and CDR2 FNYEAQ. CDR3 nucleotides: TGTGCCAGCAGCTTAGTGGTGGGGCCCCAAGAGACCCAGTACTTC. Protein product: CASSLVVGPQETQYF.

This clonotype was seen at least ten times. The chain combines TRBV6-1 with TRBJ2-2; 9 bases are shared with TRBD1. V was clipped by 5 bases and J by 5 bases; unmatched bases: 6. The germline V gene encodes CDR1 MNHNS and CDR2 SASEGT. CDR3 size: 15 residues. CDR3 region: CASSTGGAGTGELFF. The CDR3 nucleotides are TGTGCCAGCAGTACAGGGGGCGCTGGGACCGGGGAGCTGTTTTTT.

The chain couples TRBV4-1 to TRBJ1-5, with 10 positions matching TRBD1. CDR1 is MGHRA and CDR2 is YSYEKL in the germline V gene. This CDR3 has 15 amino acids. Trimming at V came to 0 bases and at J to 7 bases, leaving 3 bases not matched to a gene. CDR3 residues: CASSQDGTGVQPQHF. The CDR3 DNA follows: TGCGCCAGCAGCCAAGACGGGACAGGGGTACAGCCCCAGCATTTT.

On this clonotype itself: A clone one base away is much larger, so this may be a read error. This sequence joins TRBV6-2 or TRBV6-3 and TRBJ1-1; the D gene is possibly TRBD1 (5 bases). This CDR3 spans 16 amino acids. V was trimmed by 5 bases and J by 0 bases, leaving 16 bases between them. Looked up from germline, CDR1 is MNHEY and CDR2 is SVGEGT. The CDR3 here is CASSVRGAQMNTEAFF. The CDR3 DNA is TGTGCCAGCAGTGTTAGGGGCGCACAAATGAACACTGAAGCTTTCTTT.

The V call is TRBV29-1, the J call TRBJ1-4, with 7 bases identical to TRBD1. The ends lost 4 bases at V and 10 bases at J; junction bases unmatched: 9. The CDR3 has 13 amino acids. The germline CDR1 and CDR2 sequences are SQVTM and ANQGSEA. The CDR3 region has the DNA TGCAGCGTTGTCCGGGACAGCGGAGGAAAACTGTTTTTT. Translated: CSVVRDSGGKLFF.